This T cell receptor (beta chain) was sequenced for a study of blood T cell repertoires in COVID-19. CDR1 and CDR2 from the germline V gene are SGDLS and YYNGEE. V lost 3 bases and J 5 bases, leaving 9 bases between the germline ends. This CDR3 contains 13 residues. The count of this clone is one. Measured with immunoSEQ multiplex PCR; TCRdb has only the in-frame clones, and not every one. The data show some 62,000 clones, more than 80% seen once. The chain carries TRBV9 and TRBJ2-1; D might be TRBD2 (6 bases). The source is a woman aged 40-49 years with acute COVID-19. Sequenced material: PBMCs or T cells enriched from blood (not recorded which). The CDR3 reads CASSARLDNEQFF. The CDR3, as DNA: TGTGCCAGCAGCGCCCGACTAGACAATGAGCAGTTCTTC.